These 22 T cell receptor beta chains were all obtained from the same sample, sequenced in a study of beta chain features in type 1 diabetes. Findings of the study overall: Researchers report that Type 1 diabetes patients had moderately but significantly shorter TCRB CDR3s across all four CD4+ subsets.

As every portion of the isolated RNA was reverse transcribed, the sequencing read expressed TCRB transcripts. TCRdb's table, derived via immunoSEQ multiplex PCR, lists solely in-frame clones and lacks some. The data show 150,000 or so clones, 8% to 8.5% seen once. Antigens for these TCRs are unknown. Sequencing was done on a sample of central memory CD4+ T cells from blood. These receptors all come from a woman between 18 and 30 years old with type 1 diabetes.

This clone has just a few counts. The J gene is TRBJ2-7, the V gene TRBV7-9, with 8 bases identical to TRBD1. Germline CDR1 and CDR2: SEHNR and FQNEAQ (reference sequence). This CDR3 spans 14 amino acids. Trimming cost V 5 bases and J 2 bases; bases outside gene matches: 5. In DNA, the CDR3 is TGTGCCAGCAGCATGACAGGGGCCACCTACGAGCAGTACTTC. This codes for CASSMTGATYEQYF.

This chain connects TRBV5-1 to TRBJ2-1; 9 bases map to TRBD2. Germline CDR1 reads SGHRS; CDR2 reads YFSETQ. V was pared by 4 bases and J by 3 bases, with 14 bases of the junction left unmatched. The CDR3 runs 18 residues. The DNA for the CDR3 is TGCGCCAGCAGCCAGAGCGGGGGCCTAGCGGGATTCTACAATGAGCAGTTCTTC. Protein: CASSQSGGLAGFYNEQFF.

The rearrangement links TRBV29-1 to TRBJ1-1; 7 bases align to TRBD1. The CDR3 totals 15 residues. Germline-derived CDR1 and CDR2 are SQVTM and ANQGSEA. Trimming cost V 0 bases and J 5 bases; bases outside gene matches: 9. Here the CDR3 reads CSVEDERGRRTEAFF. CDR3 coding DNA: TGCAGCGTTGAAGATGAAAGGGGGCGGCGGACTGAAGCTTTCTTT.

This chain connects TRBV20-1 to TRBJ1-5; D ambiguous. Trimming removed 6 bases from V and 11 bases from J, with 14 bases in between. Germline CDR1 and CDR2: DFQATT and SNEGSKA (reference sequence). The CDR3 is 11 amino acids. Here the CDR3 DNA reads TGCAGTGCCGTCCGGGGTTGGTCCCAGCATTTT. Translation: CSAVRGWSQHF.

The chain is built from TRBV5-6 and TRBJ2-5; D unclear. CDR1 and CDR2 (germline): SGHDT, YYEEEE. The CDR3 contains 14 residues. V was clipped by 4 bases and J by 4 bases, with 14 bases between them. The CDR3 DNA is TGTGCCAGCAGCCGCCCCGAAACGGGAGAGACCCAGTACTTC. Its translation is CASSRPETGETQYF.

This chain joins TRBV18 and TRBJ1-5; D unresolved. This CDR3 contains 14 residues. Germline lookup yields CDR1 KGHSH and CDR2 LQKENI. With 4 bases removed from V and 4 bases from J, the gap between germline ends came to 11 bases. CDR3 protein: CASSRTTGNQPQHF. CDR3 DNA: TGTGCCAGCTCACGAACGACTGGGAATCAGCCCCAGCATTTT.

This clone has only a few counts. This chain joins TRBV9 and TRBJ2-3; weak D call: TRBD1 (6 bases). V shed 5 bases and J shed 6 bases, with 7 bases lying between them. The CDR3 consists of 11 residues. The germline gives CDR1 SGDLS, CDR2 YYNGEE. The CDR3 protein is CASRQGDTQYF. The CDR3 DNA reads TGTGCCAGCAGGCAGGGGGATACGCAGTATTTT.

CDR3 sequence reads: CASSPGSPRDYGYTF. The CDR3 nucleotides read TGTGCCAGCTCACCCGGTTCTCCTCGGGACTATGGCTACACCTTC. V gene TRBV18 combines with J gene TRBJ1-2; D remains unclear. V gave up 3 bases and J gave up 3 bases, with 14 bases separating them. The CDR3 sequence is 15 residues long. Germline V gene lookup returns CDR1 KGHSH and CDR2 LQKENI.

The CDR3 region has the DNA TGTGCCAGTAGTAAGGACAGCCCGAACACTGAAGCTTTCTTT. It translates to CASSKDSPNTEAFF. The chain combines TRBV19 with TRBJ1-1; tentative D call: TRBD1 (6 bases). V lost 4 bases and J lost 1, with 10 bases in between. This CDR3 has 14 residues. CDR1 is LNHDA, CDR2 SQIVND, per germline (reference sequence).

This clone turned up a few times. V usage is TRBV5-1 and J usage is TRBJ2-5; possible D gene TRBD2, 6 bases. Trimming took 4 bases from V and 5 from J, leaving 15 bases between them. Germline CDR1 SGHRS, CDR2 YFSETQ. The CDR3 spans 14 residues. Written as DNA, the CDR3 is TGCGCCAGCAGCAATCTCGGGGGAGTCGAGACCCAGTACTTC. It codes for CASSNLGGVETQYF.

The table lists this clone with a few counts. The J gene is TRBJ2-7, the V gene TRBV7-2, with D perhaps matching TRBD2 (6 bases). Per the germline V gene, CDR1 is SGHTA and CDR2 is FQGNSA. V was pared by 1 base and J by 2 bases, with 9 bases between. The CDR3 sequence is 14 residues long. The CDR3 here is CASSLVLAPYEQYF. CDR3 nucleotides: TGTGCCAGCAGCTTAGTTCTAGCGCCCTACGAGCAGTACTTC.

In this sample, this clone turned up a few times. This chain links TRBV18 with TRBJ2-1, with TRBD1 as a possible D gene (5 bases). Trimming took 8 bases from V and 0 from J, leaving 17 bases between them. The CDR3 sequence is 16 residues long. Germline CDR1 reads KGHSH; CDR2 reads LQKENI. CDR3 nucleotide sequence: TGTGCCAGCGACGACAGCCAATTCGACTCCTACAATGAGCAGTTCTTC. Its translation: CASDDSQFDSYNEQFF.

CDR3: CASSLAETTPLHF. CDR3 sequence (DNA): TGTGCCAGCAGCTTAGCTGAGACTACACCCCTCCACTTT. V is TRBV7-2 and J is TRBJ1-6; D is unresolved. The CDR3 extends over 13 amino acids. CDR1 is SGHTA and CDR2 is FQGNSA in the germline V gene. The V and J ends lost 0 bases and 11 bases respectively, with 8 bases between them.

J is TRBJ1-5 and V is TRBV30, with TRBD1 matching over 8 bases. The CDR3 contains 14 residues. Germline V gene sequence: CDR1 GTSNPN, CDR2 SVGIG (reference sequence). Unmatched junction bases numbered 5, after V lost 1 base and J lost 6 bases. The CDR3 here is CAWSGGTGRQPQHF. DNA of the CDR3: TGTGCCTGGAGTGGAGGGACAGGCCGTCAGCCCCAGCATTTT.

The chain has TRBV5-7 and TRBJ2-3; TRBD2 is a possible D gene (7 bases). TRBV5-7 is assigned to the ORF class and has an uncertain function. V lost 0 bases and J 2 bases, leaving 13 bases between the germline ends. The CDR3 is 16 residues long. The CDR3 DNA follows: TGTGCCAGCAGCTTGGAGGCGCGGGGGCCCACAGATACGCAGTATTTT. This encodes CASSLEARGPTDTQYF.

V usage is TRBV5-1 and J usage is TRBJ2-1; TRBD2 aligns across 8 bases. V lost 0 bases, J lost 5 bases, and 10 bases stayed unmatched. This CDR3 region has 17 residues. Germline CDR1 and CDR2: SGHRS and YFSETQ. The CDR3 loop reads CASSLAPGLAGDNEQFF. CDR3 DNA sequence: TGCGCCAGCAGCTTGGCCCCCGGGCTAGCGGGTGACAATGAGCAGTTCTTC.

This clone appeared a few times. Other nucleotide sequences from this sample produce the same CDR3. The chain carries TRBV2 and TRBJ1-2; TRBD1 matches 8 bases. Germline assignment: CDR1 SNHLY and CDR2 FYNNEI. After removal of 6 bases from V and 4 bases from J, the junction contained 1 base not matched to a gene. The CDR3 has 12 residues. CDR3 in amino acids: CASSGQGYGYTF. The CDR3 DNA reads TGTGCCAGCAGCGGACAGGGCTATGGCTACACCTTC.

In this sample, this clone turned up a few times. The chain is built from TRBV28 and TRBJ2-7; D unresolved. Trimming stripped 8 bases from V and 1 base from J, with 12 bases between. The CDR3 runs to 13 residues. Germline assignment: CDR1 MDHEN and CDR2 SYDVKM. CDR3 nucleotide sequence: TGTGCCAGCCAGGATTCGCCTTCCTACGAGCAGTACTTC. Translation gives CASQDSPSYEQYF.

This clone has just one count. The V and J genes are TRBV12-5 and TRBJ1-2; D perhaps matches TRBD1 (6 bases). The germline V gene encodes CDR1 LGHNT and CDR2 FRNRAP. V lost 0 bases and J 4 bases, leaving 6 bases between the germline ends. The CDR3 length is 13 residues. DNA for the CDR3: TGTGCTAGTGGTTTGGTACAGGGCTATGGCTACACCTTC. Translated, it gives CASGLVQGYGYTF.

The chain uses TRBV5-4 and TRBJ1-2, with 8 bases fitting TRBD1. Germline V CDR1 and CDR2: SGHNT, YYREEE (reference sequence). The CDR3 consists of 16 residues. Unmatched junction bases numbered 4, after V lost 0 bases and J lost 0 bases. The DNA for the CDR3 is TGTGCCAGCAGCTTGGGACAGGGGATAACTAACTATGGCTACACCTTC. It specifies CASSLGQGITNYGYTF.

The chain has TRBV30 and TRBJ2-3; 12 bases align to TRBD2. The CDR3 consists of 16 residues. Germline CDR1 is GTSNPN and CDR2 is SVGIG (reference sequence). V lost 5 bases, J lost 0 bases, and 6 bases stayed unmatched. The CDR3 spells CAWALAGGGSTDTQYF. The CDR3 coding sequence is TGTGCCTGGGCACTAGCGGGAGGAGGGAGCACAGATACGCAGTATTTT.

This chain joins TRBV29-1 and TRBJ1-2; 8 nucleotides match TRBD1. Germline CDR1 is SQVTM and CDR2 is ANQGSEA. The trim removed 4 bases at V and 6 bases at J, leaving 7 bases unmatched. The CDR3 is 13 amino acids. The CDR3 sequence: CSVAGGVRDGYTF. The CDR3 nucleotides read TGCAGCGTTGCAGGGGGCGTCAGGGATGGCTACACCTTC.